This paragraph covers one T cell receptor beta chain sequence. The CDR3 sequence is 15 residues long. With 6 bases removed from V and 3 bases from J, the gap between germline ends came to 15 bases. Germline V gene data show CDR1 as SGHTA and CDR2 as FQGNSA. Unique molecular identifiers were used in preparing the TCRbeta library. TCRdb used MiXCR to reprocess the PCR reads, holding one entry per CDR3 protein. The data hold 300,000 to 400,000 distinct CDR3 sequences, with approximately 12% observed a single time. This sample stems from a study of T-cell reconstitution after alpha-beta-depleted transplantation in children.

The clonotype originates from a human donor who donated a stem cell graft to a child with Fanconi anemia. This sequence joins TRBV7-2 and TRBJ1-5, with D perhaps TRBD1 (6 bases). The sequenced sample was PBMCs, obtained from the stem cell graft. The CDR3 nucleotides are TGTGCCAGCAGGCACGACAGGAGTCCCAATCAGCCCCAGCATTTT. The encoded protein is CASRHDRSPNQPQHF.